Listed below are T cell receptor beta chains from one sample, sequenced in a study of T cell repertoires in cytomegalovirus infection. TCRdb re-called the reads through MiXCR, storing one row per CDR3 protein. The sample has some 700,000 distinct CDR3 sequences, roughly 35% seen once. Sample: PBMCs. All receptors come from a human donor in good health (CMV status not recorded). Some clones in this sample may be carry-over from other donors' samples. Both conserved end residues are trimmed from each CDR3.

CDR3aa: ASSAQLWTGKESGYT
j_gene: TRBJ1-2
len: 15
v_gene: TRBV6-1

CDR3aa: ASSLSRQGGDGYT
j_gene: TRBJ1-2
len: 13
v_gene: TRBV28

CDR3aa: ASSYDLGREGGF
j_gene: TRBJ2-2
len: 12
v_gene: TRBV6-6

CDR3aa: ASSYSSTGGPNEQY
j_gene: TRBJ2-7
len: 14
v_gene: TRBV6-5

CDR3aa: ASSQDFGQGYETQY
j_gene: TRBJ2-5
len: 14
v_gene: TRBV14

CDR3aa: SVKYQETQY
j_gene: TRBJ2-5
len: 9
v_gene: TRBV29-1

CDR3aa: ASSQDGEVTGELF
j_gene: TRBJ2-2
len: 13
v_gene: TRBV7-8

CDR3aa: ASSLQLMNTEAF
j_gene: TRBJ1-1
len: 12
v_gene: TRBV7-9

CDR3aa: ASSLGGYLNTEAF
j_gene: TRBJ1-1
len: 13
v_gene: TRBV5-5

CDR3aa: ASSLRPTYEQY
j_gene: TRBJ2-7
len: 11
v_gene: TRBV12-3/TRBV12-4

CDR3aa: ASSLARVGSLSTEAF
j_gene: TRBJ1-1
len: 15
v_gene: TRBV7-6

CDR3aa: ASSQSGRSYNSPLH
j_gene: TRBJ1-6
len: 14
v_gene: TRBV4-1

CDR3aa: ASSDGSSGRGNEQF
j_gene: TRBJ2-1
len: 14
v_gene: TRBV10-2

CDR3aa: ASSPGTSGRGNYNEQF
j_gene: TRBJ2-1
len: 16
v_gene: TRBV7-4

CDR3aa: ASTPGPQETQY
j_gene: TRBJ2-5
len: 11
v_gene: TRBV5-1

CDR3aa: ASSEDRHSGNTIY
j_gene: TRBJ1-3
len: 13
v_gene: TRBV6-1

CDR3aa: ASSLDTLAMGEQF
j_gene: TRBJ2-1
len: 13
v_gene: TRBV7-6

CDR3aa: ASSSVGISYEQY
j_gene: TRBJ2-7
len: 12
v_gene: TRBV7-6

CDR3aa: ASSPQGRSYEQY
j_gene: TRBJ2-7
len: 12
v_gene: TRBV18

CDR3aa: ASSLEGAAGNQPQH
j_gene: TRBJ1-5
len: 14
v_gene: TRBV7-2

CDR3aa: ASSLESSSYEQY
j_gene: TRBJ2-7
len: 12
v_gene: TRBV7-9

CDR3aa: SASPPPEQF
j_gene: TRBJ2-1
len: 9
v_gene: TRBV20-1

CDR3aa: ASRQGRAGSPLH
j_gene: TRBJ1-6
len: 12
v_gene: TRBV12-3/TRBV12-4

CDR3aa: GSSFSSIHEQY
j_gene: TRBJ2-7
len: 11
v_gene: TRBV12-3/TRBV12-4

CDR3aa: ASSRTGVDEKLF
j_gene: TRBJ1-4
len: 12
v_gene: TRBV18

CDR3aa: ASSEEGKSNQPQH
j_gene: TRBJ1-5
len: 13
v_gene: TRBV6-1

CDR3aa: ASSPLAGGPMETQY
j_gene: TRBJ2-5
len: 14
v_gene: TRBV18

CDR3aa: AISESLGNPSYNSPLH
j_gene: TRBJ1-6
len: 16
v_gene: TRBV10-3